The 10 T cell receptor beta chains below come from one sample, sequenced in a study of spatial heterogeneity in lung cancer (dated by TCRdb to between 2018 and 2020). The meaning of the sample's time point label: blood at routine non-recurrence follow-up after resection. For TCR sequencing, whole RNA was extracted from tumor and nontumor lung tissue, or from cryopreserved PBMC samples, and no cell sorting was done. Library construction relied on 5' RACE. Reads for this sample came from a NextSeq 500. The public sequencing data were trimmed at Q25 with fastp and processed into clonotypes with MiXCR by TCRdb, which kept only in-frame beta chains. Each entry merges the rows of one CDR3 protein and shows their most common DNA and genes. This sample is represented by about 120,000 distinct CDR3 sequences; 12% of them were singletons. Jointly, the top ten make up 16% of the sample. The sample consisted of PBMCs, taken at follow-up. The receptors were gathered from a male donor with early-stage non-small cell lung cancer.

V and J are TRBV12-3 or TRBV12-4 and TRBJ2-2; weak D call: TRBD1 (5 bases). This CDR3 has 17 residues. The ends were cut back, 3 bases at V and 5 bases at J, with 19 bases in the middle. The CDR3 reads CASSLVTDPSRTGELFF. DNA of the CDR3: TGTGCCAGCAGTTTGGTGACAGACCCTAGTCGGACCGGGGAGCTGTTTTTT.

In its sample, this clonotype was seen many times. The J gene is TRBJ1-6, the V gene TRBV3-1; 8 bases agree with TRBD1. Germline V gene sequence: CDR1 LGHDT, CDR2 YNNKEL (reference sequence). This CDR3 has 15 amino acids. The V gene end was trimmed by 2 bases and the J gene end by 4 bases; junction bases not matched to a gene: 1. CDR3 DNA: TGTGCCAGCAGCCAAAGGGACAGGTATAATTCACCCCTCCACTTT. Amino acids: CASSQRDRYNSPLHF.

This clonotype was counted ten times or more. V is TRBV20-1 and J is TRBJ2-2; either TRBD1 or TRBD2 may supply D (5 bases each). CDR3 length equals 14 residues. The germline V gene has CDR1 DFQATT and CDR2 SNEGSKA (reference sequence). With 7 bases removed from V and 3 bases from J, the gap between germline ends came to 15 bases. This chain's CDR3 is CSGRAGRDTGELFF. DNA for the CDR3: TGCAGTGGTCGCGCAGGGAGAGACACCGGGGAGCTGTTTTTT.

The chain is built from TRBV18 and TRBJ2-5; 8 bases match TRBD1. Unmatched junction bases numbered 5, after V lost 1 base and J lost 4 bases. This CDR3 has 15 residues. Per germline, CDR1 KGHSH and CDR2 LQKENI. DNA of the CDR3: TGTGCCAGCTCACCACTTTCAGGGGGCGCAGAGACCCAGTACTTC. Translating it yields CASSPLSGGAETQYF.

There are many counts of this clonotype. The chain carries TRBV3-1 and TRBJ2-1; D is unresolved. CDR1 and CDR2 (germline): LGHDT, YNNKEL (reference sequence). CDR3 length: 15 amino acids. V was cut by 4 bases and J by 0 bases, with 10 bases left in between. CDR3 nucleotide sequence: TGTGCCAGCAGCCCTACGGTAAGCTCCTACAATGAGCAGTTCTTC. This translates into CASSPTVSSYNEQFF.

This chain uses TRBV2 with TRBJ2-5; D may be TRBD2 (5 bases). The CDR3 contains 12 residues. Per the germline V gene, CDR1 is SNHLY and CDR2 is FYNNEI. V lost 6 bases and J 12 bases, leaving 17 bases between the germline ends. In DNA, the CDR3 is TGTGCCAGCAGCCCTCCCCGGGGTCCGAAGTACTTC. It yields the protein CASSPPRGPKYF.

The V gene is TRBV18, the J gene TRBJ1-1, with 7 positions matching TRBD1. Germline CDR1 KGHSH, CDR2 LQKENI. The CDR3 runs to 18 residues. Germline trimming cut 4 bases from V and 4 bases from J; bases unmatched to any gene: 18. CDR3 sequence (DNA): TGTGCCAGCTCACTAGGGAGGGGGCGCCTGGTGAATGGCACTGAAGCTTTCTTT. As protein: CASSLGRGRLVNGTEAFF.

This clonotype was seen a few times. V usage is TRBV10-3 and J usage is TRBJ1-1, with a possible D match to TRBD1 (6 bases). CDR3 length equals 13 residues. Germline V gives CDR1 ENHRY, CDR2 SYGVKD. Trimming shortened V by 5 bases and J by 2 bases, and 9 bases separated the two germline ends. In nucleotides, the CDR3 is TGTGCCATCAGTACAGGGATCAACACTGAAGCTTTCTTT. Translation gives CAISTGINTEAFF.

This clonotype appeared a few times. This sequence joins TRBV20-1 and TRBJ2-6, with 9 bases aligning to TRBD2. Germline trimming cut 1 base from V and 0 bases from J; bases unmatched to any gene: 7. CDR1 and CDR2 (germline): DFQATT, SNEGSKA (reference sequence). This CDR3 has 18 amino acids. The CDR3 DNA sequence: TGCAGTGCTAGAGTGGCTAGCGGGGCATCCTCTGGGGCCAACGTCCTGACTTTC. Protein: CSARVASGASSGANVLTF.

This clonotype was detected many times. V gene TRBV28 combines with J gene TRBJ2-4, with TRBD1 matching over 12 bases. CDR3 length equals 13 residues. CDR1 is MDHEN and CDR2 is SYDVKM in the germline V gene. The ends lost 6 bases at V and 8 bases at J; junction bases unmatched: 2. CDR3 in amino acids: CASRGQGAYIQYF. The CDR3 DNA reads TGTGCCAGCAGGGGACAGGGGGCATACATTCAGTACTTC. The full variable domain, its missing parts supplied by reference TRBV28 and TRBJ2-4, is DVKVTQSSRYLVKRTGEKVFLECVQDMDHENMFWYRQDPGLGLRLIYFSYDVKMKEKGDIPEGYSVSREKKERFSLILESASTNQTSMYLCASRGQGAYIQYFGAGTRLSVL.